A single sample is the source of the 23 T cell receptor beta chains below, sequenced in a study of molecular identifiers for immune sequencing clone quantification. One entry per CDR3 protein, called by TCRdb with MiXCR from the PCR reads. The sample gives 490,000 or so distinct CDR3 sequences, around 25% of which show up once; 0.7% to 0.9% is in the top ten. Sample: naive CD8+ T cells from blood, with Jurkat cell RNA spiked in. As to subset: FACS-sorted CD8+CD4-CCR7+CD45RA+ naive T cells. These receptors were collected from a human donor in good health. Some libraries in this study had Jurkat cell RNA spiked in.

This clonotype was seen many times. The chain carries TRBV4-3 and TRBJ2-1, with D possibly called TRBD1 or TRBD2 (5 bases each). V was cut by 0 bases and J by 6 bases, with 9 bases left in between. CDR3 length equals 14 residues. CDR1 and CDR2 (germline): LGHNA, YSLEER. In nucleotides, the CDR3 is TGCGCCAGCAGCCAAGATGCCGGGGCCAATGAGCAGTTCTTC. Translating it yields CASSQDAGANEQFF.

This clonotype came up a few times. Here the CDR3 DNA reads TGTGCCAGCAGCCCTAGCCCCAGCAATCAGCCCCAGCATTTT. Translating it yields CASSPSPSNQPQHF. The V call is TRBV7-9, the J call TRBJ1-5; D remains ambiguous. V lost 5 bases, J lost 1 base, and 9 bases lay in between. In germline, CDR1 is SEHNR, CDR2 FQNEAQ (reference sequence). This CDR3 region has 14 residues.

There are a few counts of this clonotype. CDR3 sequence (DNA): TGTGCCAGCACCGAAGGACAGGGGGAGAACACTGAAGCTTTCTTT. It specifies CASTEGQGENTEAFF. This chain links TRBV12-3 or TRBV12-4 with TRBJ1-1, with TRBD1 identical over 10 bases. This CDR3 is 15 amino acids long. The V and J ends lost 7 bases and 1 base, in that order; junction bases with no gene match: 6.

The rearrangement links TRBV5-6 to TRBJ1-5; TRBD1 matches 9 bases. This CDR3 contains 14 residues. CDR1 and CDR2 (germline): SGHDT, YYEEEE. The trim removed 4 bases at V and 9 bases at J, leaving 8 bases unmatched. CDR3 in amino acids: CASSIQGAGRPQHF. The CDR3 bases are TGTGCCAGCAGCATACAGGGGGCGGGTCGGCCCCAGCATTTT. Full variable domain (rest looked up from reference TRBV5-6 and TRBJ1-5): DAGVTQSPTHLIKTRGQQVTLRCSPKSGHDTVSWYQQALGQGPQFIFQYYEEEERQRGNFPDRFSGHQFPNYSSELNVNALLLGDSALYLCASSIQGAGRPQHFGDGTRLSIL.

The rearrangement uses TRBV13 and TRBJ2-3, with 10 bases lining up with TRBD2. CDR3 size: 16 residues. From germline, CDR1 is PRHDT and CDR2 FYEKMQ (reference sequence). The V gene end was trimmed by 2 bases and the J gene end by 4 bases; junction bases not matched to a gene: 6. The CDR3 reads CASSLTAGGLADTQYF. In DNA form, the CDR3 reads TGTGCCAGCAGCTTAACAGCGGGGGGGCTCGCAGATACGCAGTATTTT.

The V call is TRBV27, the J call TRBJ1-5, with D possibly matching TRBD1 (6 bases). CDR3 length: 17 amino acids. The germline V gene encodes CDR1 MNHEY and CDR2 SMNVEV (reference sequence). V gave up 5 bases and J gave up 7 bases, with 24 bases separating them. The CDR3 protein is CASSRIGVAGVEQPQHF. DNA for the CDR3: TGTGCCAGCAGTAGAATTGGAGTGGCAGGGGTGGAGCAGCCCCAGCATTTT.

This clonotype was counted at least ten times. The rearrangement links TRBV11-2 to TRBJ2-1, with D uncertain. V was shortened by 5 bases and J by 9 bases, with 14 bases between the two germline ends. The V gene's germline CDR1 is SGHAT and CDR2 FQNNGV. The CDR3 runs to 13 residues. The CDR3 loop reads CASSPENSGEQFF. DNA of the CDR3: TGTGCCAGCAGCCCGGAGAACTCTGGTGAGCAGTTCTTC.

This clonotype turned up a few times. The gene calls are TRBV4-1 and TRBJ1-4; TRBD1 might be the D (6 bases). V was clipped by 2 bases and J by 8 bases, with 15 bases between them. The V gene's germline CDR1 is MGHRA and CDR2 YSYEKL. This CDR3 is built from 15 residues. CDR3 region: CASSQPGAGGEKLFF. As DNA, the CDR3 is TGCGCCAGCAGCCAACCAGGGGCTGGTGGGGAAAAACTGTTTTTT.

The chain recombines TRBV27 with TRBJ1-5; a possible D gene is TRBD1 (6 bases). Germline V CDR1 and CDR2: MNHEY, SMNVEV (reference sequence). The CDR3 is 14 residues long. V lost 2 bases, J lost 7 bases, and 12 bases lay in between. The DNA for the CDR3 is TGTGCCAGCAGTTTAAAGGGGGGCGACCAGCCCCAGCATTTT. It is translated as CASSLKGGDQPQHF.

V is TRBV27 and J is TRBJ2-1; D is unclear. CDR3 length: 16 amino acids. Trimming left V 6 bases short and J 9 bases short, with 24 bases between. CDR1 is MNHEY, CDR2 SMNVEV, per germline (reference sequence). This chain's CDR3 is CASSPDPFPNAGEQFF. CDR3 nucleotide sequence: TGTGCCAGCAGCCCAGACCCATTTCCTAACGCCGGTGAGCAGTTCTTC.

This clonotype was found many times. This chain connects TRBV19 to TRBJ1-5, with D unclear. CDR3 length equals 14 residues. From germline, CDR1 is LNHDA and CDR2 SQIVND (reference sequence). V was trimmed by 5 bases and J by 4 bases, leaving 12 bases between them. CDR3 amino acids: CASSATGLNQPQHF. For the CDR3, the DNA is TGTGCCAGTAGTGCCACGGGATTGAATCAGCCCCAGCATTTT.

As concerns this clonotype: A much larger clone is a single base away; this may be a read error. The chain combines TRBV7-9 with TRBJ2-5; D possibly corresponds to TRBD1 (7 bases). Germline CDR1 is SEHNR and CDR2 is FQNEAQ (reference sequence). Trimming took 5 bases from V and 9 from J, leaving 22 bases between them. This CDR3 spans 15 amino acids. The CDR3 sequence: CASSHQGGVLEPQYF. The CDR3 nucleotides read TGTGCCAGCAGCCACCAGGGGGGAGTCCTGGAGCCCCAGTACTTC.

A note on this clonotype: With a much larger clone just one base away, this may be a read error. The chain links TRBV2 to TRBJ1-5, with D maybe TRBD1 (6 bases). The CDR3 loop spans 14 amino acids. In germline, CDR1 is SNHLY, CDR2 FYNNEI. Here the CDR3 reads CATSEGQGNQPQHF. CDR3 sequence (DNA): TGTGCCACCAGTGAAGGGCAGGGGAATCAGCCCCAGCATTTT.

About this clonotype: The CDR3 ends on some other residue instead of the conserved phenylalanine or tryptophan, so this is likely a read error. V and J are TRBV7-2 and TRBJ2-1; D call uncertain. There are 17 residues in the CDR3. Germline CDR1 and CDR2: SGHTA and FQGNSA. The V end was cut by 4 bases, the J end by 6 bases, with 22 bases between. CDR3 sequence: CASSSQQMSRISNEQFI. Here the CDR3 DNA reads TGTGCCAGCAGCTCCCAACAGATGAGCAGGATTTCCAATGAGCAGTTCATC.

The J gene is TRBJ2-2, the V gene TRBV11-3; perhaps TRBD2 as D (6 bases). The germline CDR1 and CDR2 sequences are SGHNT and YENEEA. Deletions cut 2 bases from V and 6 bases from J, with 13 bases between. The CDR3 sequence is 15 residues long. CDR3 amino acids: CASSLLFGGAGELFF. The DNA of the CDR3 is TGTGCCAGCAGCTTATTGTTCGGAGGGGCCGGGGAGCTGTTTTTT.

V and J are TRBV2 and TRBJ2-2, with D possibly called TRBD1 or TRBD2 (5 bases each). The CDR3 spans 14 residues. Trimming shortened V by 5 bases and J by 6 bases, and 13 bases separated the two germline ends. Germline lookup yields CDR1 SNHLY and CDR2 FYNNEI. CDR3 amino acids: CASSPGTLPGELFF. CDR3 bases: TGTGCCAGCAGTCCCGGGACCCTGCCCGGGGAGCTGTTTTTT.

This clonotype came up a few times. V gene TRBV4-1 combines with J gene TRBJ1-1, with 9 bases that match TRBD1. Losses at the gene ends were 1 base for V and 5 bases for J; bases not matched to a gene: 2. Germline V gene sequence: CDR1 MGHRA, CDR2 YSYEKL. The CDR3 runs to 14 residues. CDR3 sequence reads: CASSQGDRVTEAFF. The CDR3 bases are TGCGCCAGCAGCCAAGGGGACAGGGTAACTGAAGCTTTCTTT.

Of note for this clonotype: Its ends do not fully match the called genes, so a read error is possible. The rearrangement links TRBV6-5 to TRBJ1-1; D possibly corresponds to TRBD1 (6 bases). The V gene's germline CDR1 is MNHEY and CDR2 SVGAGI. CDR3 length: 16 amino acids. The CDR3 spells CASSYSSLVGTTEALF. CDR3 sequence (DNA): TGTGCCAGCAGTTACTCCTCCCTCGTGGGGACAACTGAAGCTTTATTT.

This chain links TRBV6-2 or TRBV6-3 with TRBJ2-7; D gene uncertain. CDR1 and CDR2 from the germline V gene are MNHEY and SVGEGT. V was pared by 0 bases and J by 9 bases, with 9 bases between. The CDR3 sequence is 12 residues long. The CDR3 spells CASSYSLGGQYF. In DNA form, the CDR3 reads TGTGCCAGCAGTTACTCGTTGGGCGGGCAGTACTTC.

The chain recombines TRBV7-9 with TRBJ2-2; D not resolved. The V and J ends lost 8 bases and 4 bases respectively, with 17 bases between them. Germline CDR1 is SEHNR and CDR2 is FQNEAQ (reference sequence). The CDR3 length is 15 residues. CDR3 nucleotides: TGTGCCAGCCGCTCCCCCAAGGGAAGCACCGGGGAGCTGTTTTTT. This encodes CASRSPKGSTGELFF.

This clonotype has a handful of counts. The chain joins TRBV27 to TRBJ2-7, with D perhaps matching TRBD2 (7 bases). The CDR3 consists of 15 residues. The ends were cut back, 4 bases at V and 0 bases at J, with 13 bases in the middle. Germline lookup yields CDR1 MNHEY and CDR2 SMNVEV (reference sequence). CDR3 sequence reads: CASSWGGTPSYEQYF. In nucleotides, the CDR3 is TGTGCCAGCAGTTGGGGAGGGACACCCTCCTACGAGCAGTACTTC.

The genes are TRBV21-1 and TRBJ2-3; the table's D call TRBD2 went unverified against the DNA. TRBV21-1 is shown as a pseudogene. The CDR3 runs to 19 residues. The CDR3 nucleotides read TGTGCCACCATACCGGACAGGACTAGCGGGATAAATCGCACAGATACGCGGTATTTT. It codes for CATIPDRTSGINRTDTRYF.

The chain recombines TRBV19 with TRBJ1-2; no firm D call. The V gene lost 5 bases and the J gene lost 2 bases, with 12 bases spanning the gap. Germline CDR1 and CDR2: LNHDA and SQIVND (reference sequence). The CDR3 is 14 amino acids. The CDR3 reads CASSVFSGNYGYTF. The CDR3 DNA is TGTGCCAGTAGTGTATTCAGCGGCAACTATGGCTACACCTTC.